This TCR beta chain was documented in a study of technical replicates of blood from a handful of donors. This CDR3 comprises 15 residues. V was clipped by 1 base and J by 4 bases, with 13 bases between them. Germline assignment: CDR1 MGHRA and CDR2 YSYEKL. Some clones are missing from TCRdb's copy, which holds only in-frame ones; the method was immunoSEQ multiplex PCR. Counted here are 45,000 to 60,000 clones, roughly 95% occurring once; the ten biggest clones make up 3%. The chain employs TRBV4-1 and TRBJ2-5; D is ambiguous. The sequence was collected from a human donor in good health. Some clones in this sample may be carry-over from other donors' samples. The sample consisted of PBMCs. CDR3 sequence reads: CASSQAPGSPETQYF. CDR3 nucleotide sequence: TGCGCCAGCAGCCAAGCACCTGGTAGTCCAGAGACCCAGTACTTC.